This T cell receptor beta chain originates from a study of blood T cells in healthy people across ages. CDR1 is SGHAT and CDR2 is FQNNGV in the germline V gene. Trimming removed 1 base from V and 7 bases from J, with 11 bases in between. CDR3 length: 14 residues. This clonotype appeared once. Next came a second PCR, run for roughly 7 to 12 cycles, which used a sample-barcoded 5' primer along with a J-beta primer mix. TCRdb re-derived calls from the 5' RACE reads in MiXCR, one entry per CDR3 protein. The table has roughly 2 million distinct CDR3 sequences, around 48% seen once. The source material was blood. This TCR was recovered from a woman aged 40 to 55 in good health. The rearrangement joins TRBV11-2 to TRBJ1-5, with unresolved D. The DNA of the CDR3 is TGTGCCAGCAGCTTAGGAAGGGTTGCGCAGCCCCAGCATTTT. Translation: CASSLGRVAQPQHF.